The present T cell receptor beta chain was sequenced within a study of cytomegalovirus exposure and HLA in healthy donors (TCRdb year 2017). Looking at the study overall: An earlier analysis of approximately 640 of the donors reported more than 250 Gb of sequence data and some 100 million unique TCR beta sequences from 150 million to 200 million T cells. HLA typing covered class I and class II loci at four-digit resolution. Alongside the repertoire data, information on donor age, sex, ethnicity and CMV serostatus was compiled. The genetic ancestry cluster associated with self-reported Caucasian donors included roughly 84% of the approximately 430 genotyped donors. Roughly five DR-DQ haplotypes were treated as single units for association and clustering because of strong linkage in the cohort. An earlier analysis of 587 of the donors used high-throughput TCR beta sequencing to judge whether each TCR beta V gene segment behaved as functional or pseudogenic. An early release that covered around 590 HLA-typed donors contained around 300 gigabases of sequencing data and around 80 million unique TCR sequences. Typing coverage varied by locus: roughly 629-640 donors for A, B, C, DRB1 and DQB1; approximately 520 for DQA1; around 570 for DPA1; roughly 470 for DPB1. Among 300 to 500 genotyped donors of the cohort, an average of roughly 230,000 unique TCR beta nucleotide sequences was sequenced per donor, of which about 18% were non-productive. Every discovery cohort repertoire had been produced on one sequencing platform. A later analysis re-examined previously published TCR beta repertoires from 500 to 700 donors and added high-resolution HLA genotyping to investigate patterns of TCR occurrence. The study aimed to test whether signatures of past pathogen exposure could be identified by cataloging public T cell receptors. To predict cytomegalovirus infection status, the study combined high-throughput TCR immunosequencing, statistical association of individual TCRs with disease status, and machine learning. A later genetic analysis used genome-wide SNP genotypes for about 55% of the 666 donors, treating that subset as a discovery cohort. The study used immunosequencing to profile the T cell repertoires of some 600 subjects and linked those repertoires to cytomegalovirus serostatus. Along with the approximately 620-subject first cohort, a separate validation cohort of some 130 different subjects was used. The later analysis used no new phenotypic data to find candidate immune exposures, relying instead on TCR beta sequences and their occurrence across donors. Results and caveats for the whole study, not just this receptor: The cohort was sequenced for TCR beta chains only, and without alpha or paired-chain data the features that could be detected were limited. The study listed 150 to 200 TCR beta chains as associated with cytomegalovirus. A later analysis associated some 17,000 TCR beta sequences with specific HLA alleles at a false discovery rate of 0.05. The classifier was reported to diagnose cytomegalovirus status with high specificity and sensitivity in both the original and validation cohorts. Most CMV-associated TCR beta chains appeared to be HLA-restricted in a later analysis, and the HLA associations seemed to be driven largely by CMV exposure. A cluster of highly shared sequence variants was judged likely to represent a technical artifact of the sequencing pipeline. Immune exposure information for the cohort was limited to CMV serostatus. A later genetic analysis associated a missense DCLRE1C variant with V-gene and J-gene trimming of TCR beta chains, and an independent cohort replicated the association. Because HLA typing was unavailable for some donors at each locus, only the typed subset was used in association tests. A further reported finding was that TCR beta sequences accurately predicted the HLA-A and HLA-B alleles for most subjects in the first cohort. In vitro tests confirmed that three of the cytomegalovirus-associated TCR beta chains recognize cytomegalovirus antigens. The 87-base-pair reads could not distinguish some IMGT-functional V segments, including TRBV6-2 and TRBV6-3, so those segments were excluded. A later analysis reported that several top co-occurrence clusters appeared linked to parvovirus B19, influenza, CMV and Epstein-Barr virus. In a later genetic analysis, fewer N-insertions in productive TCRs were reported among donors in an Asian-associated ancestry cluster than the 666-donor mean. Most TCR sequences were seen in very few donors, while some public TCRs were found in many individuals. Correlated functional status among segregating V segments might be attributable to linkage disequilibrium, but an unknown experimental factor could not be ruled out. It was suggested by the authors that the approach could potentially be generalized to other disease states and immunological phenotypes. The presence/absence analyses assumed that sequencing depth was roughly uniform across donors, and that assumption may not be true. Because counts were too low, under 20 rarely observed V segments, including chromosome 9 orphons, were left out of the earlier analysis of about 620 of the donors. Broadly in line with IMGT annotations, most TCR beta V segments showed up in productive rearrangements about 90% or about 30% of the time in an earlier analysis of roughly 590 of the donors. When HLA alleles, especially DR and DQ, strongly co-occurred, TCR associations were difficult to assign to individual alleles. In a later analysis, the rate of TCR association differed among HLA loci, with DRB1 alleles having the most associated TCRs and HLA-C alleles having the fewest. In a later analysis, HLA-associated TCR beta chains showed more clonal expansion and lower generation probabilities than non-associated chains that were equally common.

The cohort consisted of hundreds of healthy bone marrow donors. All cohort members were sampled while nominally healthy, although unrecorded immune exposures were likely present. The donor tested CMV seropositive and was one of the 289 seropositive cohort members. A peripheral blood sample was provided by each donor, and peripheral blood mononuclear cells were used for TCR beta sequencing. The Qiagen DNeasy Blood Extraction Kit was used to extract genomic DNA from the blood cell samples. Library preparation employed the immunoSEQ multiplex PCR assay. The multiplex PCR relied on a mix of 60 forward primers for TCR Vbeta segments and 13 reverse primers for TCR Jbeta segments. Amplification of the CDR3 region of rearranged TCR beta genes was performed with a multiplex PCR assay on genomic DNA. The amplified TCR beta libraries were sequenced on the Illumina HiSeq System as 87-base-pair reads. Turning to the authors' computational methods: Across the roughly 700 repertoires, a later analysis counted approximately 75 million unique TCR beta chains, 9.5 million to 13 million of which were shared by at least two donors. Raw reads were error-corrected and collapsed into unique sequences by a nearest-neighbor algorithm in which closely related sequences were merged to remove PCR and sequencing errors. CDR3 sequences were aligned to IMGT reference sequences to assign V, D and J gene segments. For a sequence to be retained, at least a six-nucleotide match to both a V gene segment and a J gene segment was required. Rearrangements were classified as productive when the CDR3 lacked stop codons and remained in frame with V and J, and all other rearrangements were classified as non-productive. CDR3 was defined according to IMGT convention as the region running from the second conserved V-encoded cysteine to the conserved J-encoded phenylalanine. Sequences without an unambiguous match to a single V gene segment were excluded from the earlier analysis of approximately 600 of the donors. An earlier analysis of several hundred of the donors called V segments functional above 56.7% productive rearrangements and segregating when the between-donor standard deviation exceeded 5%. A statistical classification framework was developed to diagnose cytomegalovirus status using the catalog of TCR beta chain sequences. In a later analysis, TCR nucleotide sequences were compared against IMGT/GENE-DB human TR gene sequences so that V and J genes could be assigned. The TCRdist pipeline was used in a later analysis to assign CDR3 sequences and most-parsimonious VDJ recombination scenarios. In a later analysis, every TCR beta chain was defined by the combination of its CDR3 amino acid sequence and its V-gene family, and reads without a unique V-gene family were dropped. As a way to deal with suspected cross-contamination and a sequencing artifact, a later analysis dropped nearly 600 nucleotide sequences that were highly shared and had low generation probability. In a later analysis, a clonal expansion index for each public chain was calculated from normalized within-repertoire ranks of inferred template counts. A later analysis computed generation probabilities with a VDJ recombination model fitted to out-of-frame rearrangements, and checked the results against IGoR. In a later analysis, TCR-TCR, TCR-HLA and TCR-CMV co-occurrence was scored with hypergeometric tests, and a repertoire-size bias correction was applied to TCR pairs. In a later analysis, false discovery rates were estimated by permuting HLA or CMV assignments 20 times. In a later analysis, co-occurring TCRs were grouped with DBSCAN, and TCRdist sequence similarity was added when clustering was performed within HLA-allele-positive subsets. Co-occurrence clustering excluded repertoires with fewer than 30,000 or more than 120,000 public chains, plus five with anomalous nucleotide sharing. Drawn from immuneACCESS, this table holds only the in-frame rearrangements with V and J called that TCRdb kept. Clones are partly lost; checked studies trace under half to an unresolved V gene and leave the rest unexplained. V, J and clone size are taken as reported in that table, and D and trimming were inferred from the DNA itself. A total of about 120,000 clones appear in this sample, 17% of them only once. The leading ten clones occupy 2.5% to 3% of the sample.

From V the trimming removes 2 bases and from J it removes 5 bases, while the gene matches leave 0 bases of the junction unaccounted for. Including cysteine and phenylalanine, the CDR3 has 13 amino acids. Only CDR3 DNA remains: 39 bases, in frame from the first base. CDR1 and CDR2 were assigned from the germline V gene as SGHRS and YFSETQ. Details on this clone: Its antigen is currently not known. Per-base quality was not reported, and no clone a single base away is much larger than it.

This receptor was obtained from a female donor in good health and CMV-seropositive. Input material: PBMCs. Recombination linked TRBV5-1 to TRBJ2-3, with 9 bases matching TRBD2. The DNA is TGCGCCAGCAGCTTACTAGCGGGAGATACGCAGTATTTT. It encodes CASSLLAGDTQYF. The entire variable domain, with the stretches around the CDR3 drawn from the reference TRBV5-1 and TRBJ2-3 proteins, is KAGVTQTPRYLIKTRGQQVTLSCSPISGHRSVSWYQQTPGQGLQFLFEYFSETQRNKGNFPGRFSGRQFSNSRSEMNVSTLELGDSALYLCASSLLAGDTQYFGPGTRLTVL.